A selection of T cell receptor beta chains follows, all from one sample in a study of siplizumab effects on memory and regulatory T cells. The assay was immunoSEQ multiplex PCR, and TCRdb's table has in-frame clones only and misses some. This table holds about 110,000 clones, under 95% found once. Sequencing used CD4+ T cells sorted from blood. Receptor source: a human donor in good health. Both conserved end residues are part of each CDR3.

>TRBV10-3
CAISEFGDLADTQYF
>TRBV15
CATSRITGELFF
>TRBV11-2
CASSLSLDTQYF
>TRBV5-1
CASTGGNTGELFF
>TRBV18
CASSPATGPSSGNTIYF
>TRBV7-2
CASSQRIGLQGETQYF
>TRBV5-1
CASSLADAGIPYGYTF
>TRBV4-1
CASSQDGLAGGNEQYF
>TRBV21-1
CASSKDPTGRHGYTF
>TRBV9
CASSVGPRTGNTEAFF
>TRBV12-5
CASGSGHSGRGGNEQFF
>TRBV5-1
CASWPVGTGDEQYF
>TRBV5-1
CASSADNNYGYTF
>TRBV4-1
CASSPRSPGTGELFF
>TRBV6-5
CASQPQGKLYEQYF
>TRBV6-5
CASSLKGINSPLHF
>TRBV6-1
CASRSRTMNTEAFF
>TRBV6-1
CASSERGVPLHF